Detailed here is one T cell receptor (beta chain). The record originates from a study of blood T cell repertoires in COVID-19. Original data processing: Quantification of nucleated cells was approximated via reference gene primer amplification. The protocol was immunoSEQ multiplex PCR, while the TCRdb copy is restricted to in-frame clones and leaves out a portion. The DNA was the basis for D and trimming; V, J and clone size are from that table. The sample carries roughly 180,000 clones, approximately 89% recorded once. The sequenced sample was peripheral blood. The sequence came from a woman younger than 45 with acute or convalescent COVID-19.

CDR3 sequence reads: CASRGLIGTYYTF. For the CDR3, the DNA is TGTGCCAGCAGGGGGTTAATTGGGACATACTACACCTTC. This chain joins TRBV28 and TRBJ1-2, with a possible D match to TRBD1 (6 bases). The CDR3 has 13 residues. The V end lost 6 bases, the J end lost 10 bases, and 18 bases lay between the germline ends. Germline CDR1 is MDHEN and CDR2 is SYDVKM.